Listed below are T cell receptor beta chains from one sample, sequenced in a study of technical replicates of blood from a handful of donors. Measured with immunoSEQ multiplex PCR; TCRdb has only the in-frame clones, and not every one. Seen here are just over 95,000 clones, less than 95% observed once, and the top ten hold over 0.25%. Sequencing input: T cells isolated from PBMCs. Receptors originate from a human donor in good health. Both conserved end residues are part of each CDR3. D genes are given only for firm matches. The listing skips clone size in some rows; elsewhere it reads once, few, many or a size class.

TRBV5-5	-	TRBJ1-4	TRBD1	CASSSAAGQGSEKLFF	TGTGCCAGCAGCTCGGCGGCGGGACAGGGGAGTGAAAAACTGTTTTTT
TRBV7-9	few	TRBJ1-4	-	CASSLATGIGEKLFF	TGTGCCAGCAGCCTCGCTACAGGGATTGGAGAAAAACTGTTTTTT
TRBV27	-	TRBJ1-1	-	CASSLFGGGTEAFF	TGTGCCAGCAGTTTATTTGGGGGCGGCACTGAAGCTTTCTTT
TRBV2	once	TRBJ2-7	-	CASSTGEQYF	TGTGCCAGCAGTACGGGCGAGCAGTACTTC
TRBV2	-	TRBJ2-3	TRBD2	CASRRLAGVSDTQYF	TGTGCCAGCCGTAGACTAGCGGGAGTATCAGATACGCAGTATTTT
TRBV6-5	-	TRBJ2-1	TRBD1	CASSTGTARSEQFF	TGTGCCAGCAGCACCGGGACAGCTCGGTCCGAGCAGTTCTTC
TRBV7-3	-	TRBJ2-7	-	CASSLGGRLHHYEQYF	TGTGCCAGCAGCTTAGGCGGGCGACTGCACCATTACGAGCAGTACTTC
TRBV30	once	TRBJ2-3	TRBD2	CAWIRGGRGGTQYF	TGTGCCTGGATCCGCGGCGGGAGGGGAGGTACGCAGTATTTT
TRBV2	-	TRBJ1-4	-	CASSSAGLGNEKLFF	TGTGCCAGCAGTTCCGCAGGGTTAGGTAATGAAAAACTGTTTTTT
TRBV6-5	once	TRBJ1-1	-	CASSYLGVNTEAFF	TGTGCCAGCAGTTACTTAGGAGTGAACACTGAAGCTTTCTTT
TRBV7-3	once	TRBJ2-3	-	CASSLVGAADTQYF	TGTGCCAGCAGCTTAGTAGGAGCGGCAGATACGCAGTATTTT
TRBV19	-	TRBJ2-1	-	CASSTLKELPYNEQFF	TGTGCCAGTAGTACCCTCAAGGAGCTCCCCTACAATGAGCAGTTCTTC
TRBV7-9	once	TRBJ2-1	TRBD2	CASSLDPGLATHEQFF	TGTGCCAGCAGCTTAGATCCGGGACTAGCGACCCATGAGCAGTTCTTC
TRBV7-2	-	TRBJ1-3	-	CASSLAEQNTIYF	TGTGCCAGCAGCTTAGCAGAGCAAAACACCATATATTTT
TRBV15	-	TRBJ1-5	TRBD1	CATSALTGSEQPQHF	TGTGCCACCAGCGCCCTGACAGGGAGCGAACAGCCCCAGCATTTT
TRBV7-9	-	TRBJ2-5	TRBD1	CASRFTGEETQYF	TGTGCCAGCAGGTTTACAGGGGAAGAGACCCAGTACTTC
TRBV19	-	TRBJ2-5	TRBD1	CASSIDRVRRETQYF	TGTGCCAGTAGTATCGACAGGGTTCGGAGAGAGACCCAGTACTTC
TRBV7-3	-	TRBJ2-1	TRBD2	CASSPQSGRTEQFF	TGTGCCAGCAGCCCCCAAAGCGGGAGGACTGAGCAGTTCTTC
TRBV11-2	-	TRBJ2-1	TRBD2	CASSLAGGSYNEQFF	TGTGCCAGCAGCTTAGCGGGAGGCAGTTACAATGAGCAGTTCTTC
TRBV7-9	-	TRBJ1-2	TRBD1	CASSPQGDYGYTF	TGTGCCAGCAGCCCACAGGGGGACTATGGCTACACCTTC
TRBV11-2	-	TRBJ1-1	TRBD1	CASSPGTGRKDTEAFF	TGTGCCAGCAGCCCTGGGACAGGGAGGAAAGACACTGAAGCTTTCTTT
TRBV19	-	TRBJ2-7	TRBD2	CASSPWAGGEQYF	TGTGCCAGTAGCCCCTGGGCGGGGGGGGAGCAGTACTTC
TRBV5-1	once	TRBJ2-2	TRBD2	CASSSWTSTGELFF	TGCGCCAGCAGCTCATGGACTAGTACCGGGGAGCTGTTTTTT
TRBV6-6	-	TRBJ1-2	-	CASVQGGENYGYTF	TGTGCCAGCGTACAGGGTGGGGAAAACTATGGCTACACCTTC
TRBV18	-	TRBJ2-7	TRBD1	CASSPPGLGGDSYEQYF	TGTGCCAGCTCACCACCAGGCTTAGGGGGCGATTCCTACGAGCAGTACTTC
TRBV30	-	TRBJ2-4	-	CAWSVIGGKNIQYF	TGTGCCTGGAGTGTAATTGGCGGGAAAAACATTCAGTACTTC
TRBV30	-	TRBJ2-1	-	CAWSGRSGGANEQFF	TGTGCCTGGAGTGGGCGGTCCGGAGGGGCCAATGAGCAGTTCTTC
TRBV6-1	-	TRBJ2-7	-	CASSVPRASSYEQYF	TGTGCCAGCAGTGTTCCGCGGGCGAGCTCCTACGAGCAGTACTTC
TRBV5-4	-	TRBJ2-7	-	CASSFYGGPNEQYF	TGTGCCAGCAGCTTTTACGGAGGGCCCAACGAGCAGTACTTC
TRBV5-1	-	TRBJ2-7	-	CASSIEGGVGEQYF	TGCGCCAGCAGCATAGAGGGTGGGGTGGGCGAGCAGTACTTC
TRBV5-1	-	TRBJ2-2	-	CASSLFHRLDTGELFF	TGCGCCAGCAGCTTGTTTCACAGATTAGACACCGGGGAGCTGTTTTTT
TRBV7-2	-	TRBJ2-3	-	CAMEAAARTDTQYF	TGTGCCATGGAAGCGGCCGCTCGGACAGATACGCAGTATTTT
TRBV20-1	-	TRBJ1-5	-	CSAPQGLTQHF	TGCAGTGCACCCCAGGGCTTAACCCAGCATTTT
TRBV13	-	TRBJ1-2	-	CASSLRGREYNGYTF	TGTGCCAGCAGCTTACGGGGGCGGGAGTATAATGGCTACACCTTC
TRBV2	-	TRBJ2-7	TRBD2	CASRGYSGTSYYEQYF	TGTGCCAGCAGAGGATACTCCGGGACTAGCTATTACGAGCAGTACTTC
TRBV9	-	TRBJ2-7	-	CASSGGVEQYF	TGTGCCAGCAGCGGAGGCGTCGAGCAGTACTTC
TRBV6-6	-	TRBJ2-1	TRBD1	CASSTVDRAGEQFF	TGTGCCAGCAGTACCGTCGACAGGGCTGGTGAGCAGTTCTTC
TRBV27	-	TRBJ2-3	-	CASSERTDTQYF	TGTGCCAGCAGTGAGCGCACCGATACGCAGTATTTT
TRBV6-1	-	TRBJ2-5	TRBD2	CASSRIAGGQETQYF	TGTGCCAGCAGTCGGATAGCGGGAGGGCAAGAGACCCAGTACTTC
TRBV4-3	-	TRBJ2-1	-	CASSQVSGTSATGEQFF	TGCGCCAGCAGCCAAGTTTCCGGGACTTCCGCTACAGGAGAGCAGTTCTTC
TRBV11-3	-	TRBJ2-1	TRBD2	CASSLGTSGAPKFF	TGTGCCAGCAGCTTAGGGACTAGCGGAGCTCCTAAGTTCTTC
TRBV7-9	-	TRBJ2-1	-	CASSQVEQFF	TGTGCCAGCAGCCAGGTTGAGCAGTTCTTC
TRBV5-1	-	TRBJ2-3	TRBD2	CASSLGLGTSGSDTQYF	TGCGCCAGCAGCTTGGGATTAGGGACTAGCGGGAGCGATACGCAGTATTTT
TRBV6-5	once	TRBJ2-1	-	CASSSSAEQFF	TGTGCCAGCAGTTCCTCGGCTGAGCAGTTCTTC
TRBV14	-	TRBJ2-5	-	CASSQLYRREQYF	TGTGCCAGCAGCCAACTCTACCGGAGGGAGCAGTACTTC
TRBV9	-	TRBJ1-2	TRBD1	CASSLGTGDGYTF	TGTGCCAGCAGCCTCGGGACAGGGGATGGCTACACCTTC
TRBV27	-	TRBJ2-2	TRBD2	CASNLTGHSGNKNGELFF	TGTGCCAGCAATCTAACAGGTCATAGCGGGAATAAGAACGGGGAGCTGTTTTTT
TRBV27	-	TRBJ2-7	TRBD1	CASSQGAGSYEQYF	TGTGCCAGCAGTCAGGGGGCAGGGTCCTACGAGCAGTACTTC
TRBV29-1	-	TRBJ2-3	-	CSVVSGSTDTQYF	TGCAGCGTTGTCTCAGGGAGCACAGATACGCAGTATTTT
TRBV6-5	-	TRBJ1-2	TRBD1	CASTLTGMHGYTF	TGTGCCAGCACCCTGACAGGGATGCATGGCTACACCTTC
TRBV11-2	-	TRBJ1-2	-	CASSSPGRERNYGYTF	TGTGCCAGCAGCTCCCCTGGAAGGGAGAGAAACTATGGCTACACCTTC
TRBV25-1	-	TRBJ2-1	TRBD2	CASSASGTSLNEQFF	TGTGCCAGCAGTGCCTCCGGGACTAGCCTCAATGAGCAGTTCTTC
TRBV28	-	TRBJ2-2	-	CASIRETGELFF	TGTGCCAGCATTCGGGAGACCGGGGAGCTGTTTTTT